Each of the 25 T cell receptor beta chains below was sequenced from the same sample in a study of blood T cell repertoires in COVID-19. Here immunoSEQ multiplex PCR was the method, and the copy in TCRdb shows in-frame clones only, minus some. This sample has fewer than 700,000 clones, with roughly 89% found just once. Input material: peripheral blood. These receptors came from a woman aged 45-59 years with COVID-19, enrolled during active disease.

J is TRBJ1-4 and V is TRBV12-3 or TRBV12-4; D call uncertain. Between the trimmed V and J ends, which lost 3 bases and 12 bases, there was a span of 14 bases. CDR3 length equals 13 residues. The CDR3 sequence is CASSFSQSVQLFF. The CDR3 coding sequence is TGTGCCAGCAGTTTCTCACAAAGCGTGCAACTGTTTTTT.

The chain joins TRBV19 to TRBJ1-4; 9 bases match TRBD1. Germline V lookup: CDR1 LNHDA, CDR2 SQIVND (reference sequence). Trimming cost V 6 bases and J 7 bases; bases outside gene matches: 6. This CDR3 is 14 amino acids long. The CDR3 loop is CASRLTGGTEKLFF. For the CDR3, the DNA is TGTGCCAGTAGATTGACAGGGGGGACTGAAAAACTGTTTTTT. Supplemented by reference TRBV19 and TRBJ1-4, the full variable domain reads DGGITQSPKYLFRKEGQNVTLSCEQNLNHDAMYWYRQDPGQGLRLIYYSQIVNDFQKGDIAEGYSVSREKKESFPLTVTSAQKNPTAFYLCASRLTGGTEKLFFGSGTQLSVL.

This chain joins TRBV5-1 and TRBJ2-1; TRBD1 matches 9 bases. Per the germline V gene, CDR1 is SGHRS and CDR2 is YFSETQ. The CDR3 contains 15 residues. V shed 8 bases and J 1 base; nucleotides not matched to a gene: 7. CDR3 DNA: TGCGCCAGTCTCCTCGGACAGGGGTCCTACAATGAGCAGTTCTTC. It encodes CASLLGQGSYNEQFF. Based on the CDR3 plus reference TRBV5-1 and TRBJ2-1, the full variable domain is KAGVTQTPRYLIKTRGQQVTLSCSPISGHRSVSWYQQTPGQGLQFLFEYFSETQRNKGNFPGRFSGRQFSNSRSEMNVSTLELGDSALYLCASLLGQGSYNEQFFGPGTRLTVL.

The chain carries TRBV7-3 and TRBJ2-1, with 11 bases identical to TRBD2. The CDR3 runs to 16 residues. Germline V lookup: CDR1 SGHTA, CDR2 FQGTGA. V was pared by 0 bases and J by 7 bases, with 5 bases of the junction left unmatched. The chain's CDR3 is CASSLTSGGALNEQFF. As DNA, the CDR3 is TGTGCCAGCAGCTTAACTAGCGGGGGGGCCTTAAATGAGCAGTTCTTC. Combining the CDR3 with reference TRBV7-3 and TRBJ2-1 gives the whole variable domain GAGVSQTPSNKVTEKGKYVELRCDPISGHTALYWYRQSLGQGPEFLIYFQGTGAADDSGLPNDRFFAVRPEGSVSTLKIQRTERGDSAVYLCASSLTSGGALNEQFFGPGTRLTVL.

The CDR3 region is CASSWVGSDSPLHF. The CDR3 DNA reads as TGTGCCAGCAGCTGGGTGGGGAGCGATTCACCCCTCCACTTT. This chain connects TRBV7-8 to TRBJ1-6; D remains ambiguous. Germline lookup yields CDR1 SGHVS and CDR2 FQNEAQ. The length of the CDR3 is 14 residues. Trimming left V 4 bases short and J 8 bases short, with 12 bases between.

The chain carries TRBV10-3 and TRBJ2-2; the match to TRBD1 covers 12 bases. In germline, CDR1 is ENHRY, CDR2 SYGVKD. The ends lost 6 bases at V and 6 bases at J; junction bases unmatched: 2. The length of the CDR3 is 14 residues. This chain's CDR3 is CAIRGTGGPGELFF. CDR3 bases: TGTGCCATCAGGGGGACAGGGGGCCCCGGGGAGCTGTTTTTT.

The chain carries TRBV11-2 and TRBJ2-3; 12 bases line up with TRBD1. Losses at the gene ends were 4 bases for V and 8 bases for J; bases not matched to a gene: 7. The CDR3 has 15 amino acids. The germline V gene encodes CDR1 SGHAT and CDR2 FQNNGV. CDR3 sequence reads: CASSSGTGGESTQYF. As DNA, the CDR3 is TGTGCCAGCAGCTCGGGGACAGGGGGCGAGAGTACGCAGTATTTT.

This chain joins TRBV11-2 and TRBJ2-7, with TRBD1 identical over 9 bases. This CDR3 has 14 residues. CDR1 and CDR2 from the germline V gene are SGHAT and FQNNGV. With 5 bases clipped from V and 5 bases from J, the junction kept 7 bases outside the gene matches. CDR3 in amino acids: CASSLGQGANEQYF. The DNA for the CDR3 is TGTGCCAGCAGCCTGGGACAGGGCGCGAACGAGCAGTACTTC.

To note about this clone: At the DNA level, this CDR3 is encoded by other sequences in the same sample as well. The V call is TRBV5-4, the J call TRBJ1-1; possibly TRBD1 for D (5 bases). Trimming pared 0 bases from V and 4 bases from J, leaving 10 bases between. The CDR3 is made up of 14 amino acids. Germline lookup yields CDR1 SGHNT and CDR2 YYREEE (reference sequence). CDR3 nucleotide sequence: TGTGCCAGCAGCTTGGGTCAGGGTGGCACTGAAGCTTTCTTT. Amino acid sequence: CASSLGQGGTEAFF.

The sample holds one count of this clone. The V gene is TRBV24-1, the J gene TRBJ1-2; TRBD1 might be the D (6 bases). Germline V CDR1 and CDR2: KGHDR, SFDVKD. V gave up 0 bases and J gave up 7 bases, with 17 bases separating them. The CDR3 loop spans 16 amino acids. This CDR3 reads CATSDLGGGLVGGYTF. The DNA for the CDR3 is TGTGCCACCAGTGATTTGGGCGGGGGCCTGGTGGGTGGCTACACCTTC.

V usage is TRBV6-5 and J usage is TRBJ2-1; 8 bases line up with TRBD2. The CDR3 sequence is 13 residues long. Looked up from germline, CDR1 is MNHEY and CDR2 is SVGAGI. Trimming at V came to 6 bases and at J to 7 bases, leaving 5 bases not matched to a gene. CDR3 sequence (DNA): TGTGCCAGCAGCCCCACGGGAGGGAATGAGCAGTTCTTC. It translates to CASSPTGGNEQFF.

DNA for the CDR3: TGTGCCTGGAGTGTACTCCTCAGCGGGAGCACAGATACGCAGTATTTT. Protein sequence: CAWSVLLSGSTDTQYF. The chain recombines TRBV30 with TRBJ2-3, with D possibly matching TRBD2 (6 bases). Per the germline V gene, CDR1 is GTSNPN and CDR2 is SVGIG (reference sequence). Between the trimmed V and J ends, which lost 0 bases and 0 bases, there was a span of 13 bases. The CDR3 contains 16 residues.

This rearrangement joins TRBV24-1 to TRBJ2-5; 7 positions match TRBD1. The CDR3 runs to 14 residues. Unmatched junction bases numbered 5, after V lost 6 bases and J lost 2 bases. CDR1 is KGHDR, CDR2 SFDVKD, per germline. This CDR3 reads CATSWTGEQETQYF. The CDR3 nucleotides read TGTGCCACCAGTTGGACAGGCGAACAAGAGACCCAGTACTTC.

The chain carries TRBV10-3 and TRBJ1-3; TRBD1 matches 10 bases. This CDR3 has 14 residues. Germline V gene sequence: CDR1 ENHRY, CDR2 SYGVKD. The J segment lost 6 bases and the V segment lost 6 bases, leaving 5 bases of the junction unmatched. CDR3 coding DNA: TGTGCCATCAGGTCAGGACAGGGGGTAAACACCATATATTTT. Translation gives CAIRSGQGVNTIYF.

CDR3 sequence: CAITKGTGASTDTQYF. CDR3 coding DNA: TGTGCCATCACTAAAGGGACAGGGGCTTCCACAGATACGCAGTATTTT. The gene calls are TRBV10-3 and TRBJ2-3; 10 bases match TRBD1. The CDR3 length is 16 residues. V was clipped by 7 bases and J by 2 bases; unmatched bases: 9. Germline CDR1 ENHRY, CDR2 SYGVKD.

The J gene is TRBJ1-2, the V gene TRBV5-6; D is possibly TRBD1 (5 bases). The CDR3 covers 14 residues. The germline V gene encodes CDR1 SGHDT and CDR2 YYEEEE. V lost 4 bases to trimming and J lost 4 bases, with 14 bases between them. CDR3 in amino acids: CASSLPGQIYGYTF. The CDR3 DNA reads as TGTGCCAGCAGCCTACCAGGGCAGATCTATGGCTACACCTTC.

This chain links TRBV7-9 with TRBJ2-1; TRBD1 is a possible D gene (5 bases). From germline, CDR1 is SEHNR and CDR2 FQNEAQ (reference sequence). V dropped 4 bases and J dropped 6 bases, with 10 bases sitting between them. This CDR3 contains 13 residues. CDR3 region: CASSYETANEQFF. The CDR3 DNA reads as TGTGCCAGCAGCTACGAGACAGCCAATGAGCAGTTCTTC. Full variable domain (rest looked up from reference TRBV7-9 and TRBJ2-1): DTGVSQNPRHKITKRGQNVTFRCDPISEHNRLYWYRQTLGQGPEFLTYFQNEAQLEKSRLLSDRFSAERPKGSFSTLEIQRTEQGDSAMYLCASSYETANEQFFGPGTRLTVL.

The chain uses TRBV19 and TRBJ1-1; 9 nucleotides match TRBD1. This CDR3 spans 19 amino acids. V shed 7 bases and J 4 bases; nucleotides not matched to a gene: 22. Germline V gene data show CDR1 as LNHDA and CDR2 as SQIVND (reference sequence). CDR3 residues: CASTPAGTGKVFSSTEAFF. The CDR3 DNA is TGTGCCAGTACTCCGGCAGGGACAGGGAAGGTGTTTAGTAGCACTGAAGCTTTCTTT.

The genes are TRBV6-2 or TRBV6-3 and TRBJ1-6; TRBD1 matches at 7 bases. This CDR3 is 14 amino acids long. V lost 5 bases, J lost 9 bases, and 7 bases stayed unmatched. Germline V CDR1 and CDR2: MNHEY, SVGEGT. The CDR3 nucleotides are TGTGCCAGCAGTCGAGGGGGCAGCGGTTCACCCCTCCACTTT. Protein product: CASSRGGSGSPLHF.

The chain employs TRBV18 and TRBJ1-2, with 10 bases aligning to TRBD1. V trimming: 0 bases; J trimming: 7 bases; junction bases outside the gene matches: 8. This CDR3 has 16 amino acids. Germline assignment: CDR1 KGHSH and CDR2 LQKENI. DNA for the CDR3: TGTGCCAGCTCACCACCTATCGGACAGGGGGTCTCTGGCTACACCTTC. Encoded protein: CASSPPIGQGVSGYTF.

On this clone: Its ends do not fully match the called genes, so a read error is possible. The chain couples TRBV30 to TRBJ2-1, with 12 bases lining up with TRBD2. The CDR3 loop spans 12 amino acids. Germline V lookup: CDR1 GTSNPN, CDR2 SVGIG (reference sequence). The CDR3 coding sequence is TGTGCCTGGAGCCCGACTAGCGGGGGAACGGTCTTC. Encoded protein: CAWSPTSGGTVF.

The chain employs TRBV30 and TRBJ1-1, with a tentative D call TRBD1 (6 bases). CDR3 size: 12 residues. Germline V CDR1 and CDR2: GTSNPN, SVGIG (reference sequence). Trimming removed 5 bases from V and 2 bases from J, with 9 bases in between. The CDR3, as DNA: TGTGCCTGGGACAGGTTCAACACTGAAGCTTTCTTT. Amino acid sequence: CAWDRFNTEAFF. Using reference TRBV30 and TRBJ1-1 for the parts outside the CDR3, the full variable domain is SQTIHQWPATLVQPVGSPLSLECTVEGTSNPNLYWYRQAAGRGLQLLFYSVGIGQISSEVPQNLSASRPQDRQFILSSKKLLLSDSGFYLCAWDRFNTEAFFGQGTRLTVV.

This clone turned up a few times. The CDR3 DNA reads as TGTGCCAGCAGTCCCCGGACAGGGGCTGAAGCTTTCTTT. Amino acids: CASSPRTGAEAFF. The chain combines TRBV6-4 with TRBJ1-1; 9 nucleotides match TRBD1. Germline V lookup: CDR1 MRHNA, CDR2 SNTAGT. The CDR3 runs 13 residues. V was clipped by 5 bases and J by 6 bases; unmatched bases: 4.

The CDR3 DNA reads as TGTGCCAGCAGCCCAGGGTCTGGAAACACCATATATTTT. This translates into CASSPGSGNTIYF. The V and J genes are TRBV7-9 and TRBJ1-3, with D possibly TRBD1 on 5 matching bases. The CDR3 has 13 residues. Trimming removed 5 bases from V and 1 base from J, with 6 bases in between. Germline V CDR1 and CDR2: SEHNR, FQNEAQ (reference sequence).

This clone appeared a single time. This chain connects TRBV7-2 to TRBJ1-2; maybe TRBD1 (6 bases). The CDR3 totals 16 residues. The germline gives CDR1 SGHTA, CDR2 FQGNSA. Trimming took off 6 bases at V and 4 bases at J, with 21 bases between the two ends. The CDR3 loop reads CASSPGGAGASYGYTF. DNA for the CDR3: TGTGCCAGCAGTCCTGGGGGGGCCGGGGCCTCCTATGGCTACACCTTC.